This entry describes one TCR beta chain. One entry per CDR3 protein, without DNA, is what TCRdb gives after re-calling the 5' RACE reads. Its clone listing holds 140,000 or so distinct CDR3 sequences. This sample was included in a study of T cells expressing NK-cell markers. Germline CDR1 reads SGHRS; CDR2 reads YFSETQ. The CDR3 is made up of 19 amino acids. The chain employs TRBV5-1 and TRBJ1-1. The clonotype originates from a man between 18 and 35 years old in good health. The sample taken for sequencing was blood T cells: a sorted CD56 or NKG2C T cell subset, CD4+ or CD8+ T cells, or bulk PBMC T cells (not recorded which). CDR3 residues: CASSQRDQGEARMNTEAFF.